Sequencing of this TCR beta chain was carried out in a study of T cells in Graves' hyperthyroidism and ophthalmopathy. Study as a whole: Peripheral blood was drawn at first diagnosis, prior to all treatment. Study findings and constraints: A model built on 13 V-J features separated ophthalmopathy from stable hyperthyroidism.

Ten or more counts support this clonotype. Its antigen is unknown. Stability of Graves' hyperthyroidism was defined as absent ophthalmopathy progression within 18 months. Reasons for excluding patients were uncontrolled infection, other autoimmune disease, pregnancy or lactation. RNA transcripts were the template for amplifying TCR beta CDR3 regions. The primer set for the first-round RT-PCR of the TCR CDR3 was HTBI. One entry per CDR3 protein, called by TCRdb with MiXCR from the multiplex PCR reads. The sample records 600,000 to 650,000 distinct CDR3 sequences, about 16% being singletons. The source of this sequence is a woman between 25 and 40 years old with Graves' hyperthyroidism. The sequencing input was blood.

In nucleotides, the CDR3 is TGTGCCAGCAGTTATGACAACGGGGGCAATCAGCCCCAGCATTTT. Its protein is CASSYDNGGNQPQHF. V usage is TRBV3-1 and J usage is TRBJ1-5, with D hard to call. The germline V and J ends were trimmed by 6 bases and 2 bases, with 14 bases remaining between them. The length of the CDR3 is 15 residues. Germline V gives CDR1 LGHDT, CDR2 YNNKEL (reference sequence).